This passage covers 31 T cell receptor beta chains from one sample sequenced in a study of Ad26.COV2.S vaccination and SARS-CoV-2 variants. The repertoire was sequenced with immunoSEQ multiplex PCR; TCRdb's copy has only in-frame clones and lacks some. The sample shows about 390,000 clones, about 88% of them seen only once. Indicated treatment: 19 received Ad26.COV2.S at low or high dose, single or two shots; roughly five received placebo; per-sample allocation not given. Samples came from day 63 after the first vaccine or placebo injection. Here the sequenced sample was peripheral blood, taken in a trial of Ad26.COV2.S vaccine versus placebo. The origin of the receptors is a person aged 18 to 59 who received the Ad26.COV2.S COVID-19 vaccine or a placebo.

In DNA, the CDR3 is TGTGCCAGCAGCTTAGGGGCCGGGGAGCTGTTTTTT. It encodes CASSLGAGELFF. V usage is TRBV5-6 and J usage is TRBJ2-2, with a possible D match to TRBD1 (5 bases). This CDR3 is 12 amino acids long. Trimming pared 2 bases from V and 6 bases from J, leaving 5 bases between. Germline V gives CDR1 SGHDT, CDR2 YYEEEE.

The CDR3 DNA reads TGTGCCAGCAGCCCTCGGGGCGGTCGGGCTTTCTTT. Its protein product is CASSPRGGRAFF. The genes are TRBV12-3 or TRBV12-4 and TRBJ1-1; maybe TRBD1 (5 bases). The CDR3 is made up of 12 amino acids. The ends were cut back, 6 bases at V and 11 bases at J, with 16 bases in the middle.

V gene TRBV11-2 combines with J gene TRBJ2-3; perhaps TRBD1 as D (6 bases). CDR3 length: 17 amino acids. Trimming shortened V by 2 bases and J by 2 bases, and 17 bases separated the two germline ends. Germline V gene data show CDR1 as SGHAT and CDR2 as FQNNGV. The CDR3 loop is CASSLFLPRTDTDTQYF. CDR3 DNA: TGTGCCAGCAGCTTATTTCTCCCAAGGACAGACACAGATACGCAGTATTTT.

The chain is built from TRBV7-6 and TRBJ2-3, with D perhaps assigned TRBD1 or TRBD2 (7 bases each). Germline V CDR1 and CDR2: SGHVS, FNYEAQ. The V and J ends lost 3 bases and 6 bases respectively, with 16 bases between them. The CDR3 covers 15 residues. The CDR3 DNA is TGTGCCAGCAGCTTCCGGGCAGGGGGGGGCGATACGCAGTATTTT. It is translated as CASSFRAGGGDTQYF.

The chain combines TRBV7-8 with TRBJ2-1; no clear D. The germline V gene encodes CDR1 SGHVS and CDR2 FQNEAQ. V dropped 1 base and J dropped 3 bases, with 10 bases sitting between them. The CDR3 runs 15 residues. The CDR3 spells CASSLEGSVYNEQFF. In DNA, the CDR3 is TGTGCCAGCAGCTTAGAGGGTTCGGTCTACAATGAGCAGTTCTTC.

The rearrangement uses TRBV11-2 and TRBJ1-1; 7 bases map to TRBD1. The V gene's germline CDR1 is SGHAT and CDR2 FQNNGV. V lost 6 bases to trimming and J lost 5 bases; unmatched junction nucleotides: 15. This CDR3 is 16 amino acids long. The CDR3 DNA is TGTGCCAGCAGTCCGGGCCCAGACAGGGTCGGGACTGAAGCTTTCTTT. Its translation: CASSPGPDRVGTEAFF. Looking up the rest from reference TRBV11-2 and TRBJ1-1 gives the full variable domain: EAGVAQSPRYKIIEKRQSVAFWCNPISGHATLYWYQQILGQGPKLLIQFQNNGVVDDSQLPKDRFSAERLKGVDSTLKIQPAKLEDSAVYLCASSPGPDRVGTEAFFGQGTRLTVV.

The V call is TRBV14, the J call TRBJ1-2; D is uncertain. This CDR3 comprises 15 residues. V lost 0 bases, J lost 8 bases, and 16 bases lay in between. The germline V gene has CDR1 SGHDN and CDR2 FVKESK. The CDR3 coding sequence is TGTGCCAGCAGCCAAGACGTAAATGGTCGGGAAGGCTACACCTTC. Residues: CASSQDVNGREGYTF.

This chain links TRBV2 with TRBJ1-3, with TRBD1 as a possible D gene (5 bases). Germline CDR1 SNHLY, CDR2 FYNNEI. V was shortened by 6 bases and J by 0 bases, with 24 bases between the two germline ends. This CDR3 is 19 amino acids long. The CDR3 is CASSPSLRTPIYSGNTIYF. As DNA, the CDR3 is TGTGCCAGCAGCCCAAGTCTTAGGACACCAATATACTCTGGAAACACCATATATTTT.

J is TRBJ1-1 and V is TRBV21-1; TRBD1 was called by the table and not checked on the DNA. TRBV21-1 is recorded as a pseudogene. There are 16 residues in the CDR3. The CDR3 spells CASSKGSKGVGTEAFF. CDR3 bases: TGTGCCAGCAGCAAAGGATCAAAGGGGGTCGGCACTGAAGCTTTCTTT.

The chain carries TRBV24-1 and TRBJ2-2, with no clear D. This CDR3 is 13 amino acids long. Deletions cut 3 bases from V and 7 bases from J, with 8 bases between. Looked up from germline, CDR1 is KGHDR and CDR2 is SFDVKD. In DNA form, the CDR3 reads TGTGCCACCAGTGATAGTACGTACGGGGAGCTGTTTTTT. As protein: CATSDSTYGELFF.

In the case of this clone: Other DNA sequences in the sample encode the same CDR3. The rearrangement uses TRBV20-1 and TRBJ1-2; D is uncertain. V was pared by 1 base and J by 7 bases, with 7 bases between. CDR3 length: 11 amino acids. Germline V gene data show CDR1 as DFQATT and CDR2 as SNEGSKA (reference sequence). CDR3 sequence: CSARVGFGYTF. CDR3 coding DNA: TGCAGTGCTAGAGTAGGGTTTGGCTACACCTTC.

This clone was counted a single time. The V call is TRBV7-9, the J call TRBJ2-3, with 11 bases matching TRBD2. Germline-derived CDR1 and CDR2 are SEHNR and FQNEAQ (reference sequence). This CDR3 region has 19 residues. With V trimmed by 5 bases and J by 3 bases, 16 bases remained unmatched. DNA of the CDR3: TGTGCCAGCAGCCACTCGAGACTAGCGGGGAGATATGAGACAGATACGCAGTATTTT. Translation: CASSHSRLAGRYETDTQYF. Based on the CDR3 plus reference TRBV7-9 and TRBJ2-3, the full variable domain is DTGVSQNPRHKITKRGQNVTFRCDPISEHNRLYWYRQTLGQGPEFLTYFQNEAQLEKSRLLSDRFSAERPKGSFSTLEIQRTEQGDSAMYLCASSHSRLAGRYETDTQYFGPGTRLTVL.

The chain links TRBV15 to TRBJ2-3, with 11 bases fitting TRBD2. Germline V CDR1 and CDR2: LNHNV, YYDKDF (reference sequence). Unmatched junction bases numbered 20, after V lost 0 bases and J lost 3 bases. This CDR3 comprises 22 residues. The CDR3 bases are TGTGCCACCAGCAGAGATCGCGGGACGGCTAGCGGGGGGTCACCGAGAACAGATACGCAGTATTTT. Residues: CATSRDRGTASGGSPRTDTQYF. The entire variable domain, with the rest obtained from reference TRBV15 and TRBJ2-3, is as follows: DAMVIQNPRYQVTQFGKPVTLSCSQTLNHNVMYWYQQKSSQAPKLLFHYYDKDFNNEADTPDNFQSRRPNTSFCFLDIRSPGLGDTAMYLCATSRDRGTASGGSPRTDTQYFGPGTRLTVL.

The J gene is TRBJ2-3, the V gene TRBV19, with D perhaps TRBD2 (6 bases). Trimming took 6 bases from V and 2 from J, leaving 18 bases between them. This CDR3 is 16 amino acids long. The germline gives CDR1 LNHDA, CDR2 SQIVND (reference sequence). CDR3 DNA: TGTGCCAGTAGCGACTCCGGGACTCGTTCCACAGATACGCAGTATTTT. This translates into CASSDSGTRSTDTQYF.

The genes are TRBV9 and TRBJ2-5; tentatively, D is TRBD2 (6 bases). This CDR3 comprises 15 residues. The V gene lost 1 base and the J gene lost 1 base, with 11 bases spanning the gap. Per the germline V gene, CDR1 is SGDLS and CDR2 is YYNGEE. The CDR3 DNA reads TGTGCCAGCAGCGTAACTAGCCGCCCCCAAGAGACCCAGTACTTC. Its protein product is CASSVTSRPQETQYF. Using reference TRBV9 and TRBJ2-5 for the parts outside the CDR3, the full variable domain is DSGVTQTPKHLITATGQRVTLRCSPRSGDLSVYWYQQSLDQGLQFLIQYYNGEERAKGNILERFSAQQFPDLHSELNLSSLELGDSALYFCASSVTSRPQETQYFGPGTRLLVL.

The chain uses TRBV5-8 and TRBJ1-1; weak D call: TRBD1 (6 bases). V lost 4 bases and J lost 0, with 13 bases in between. The germline CDR1 and CDR2 sequences are SGHTS and YDEGEE. CDR3 length: 15 amino acids. The CDR3 DNA follows: TGTGCCAGCAGCATTAAGACAGGAGTGAACACTGAAGCTTTCTTT. It encodes CASSIKTGVNTEAFF. The full variable domain, rest sourced from reference TRBV5-8 and TRBJ1-1, is EAGVTQSPTHLIKTRGQQATLRCSPISGHTSVYWYQQALGLGLQFLLWYDEGEERNRGNFPPRFSGRQFPNYSSELNVNALELEDSALYLCASSIKTGVNTEAFFGQGTRLTVV.

This chain uses TRBV19 with TRBJ2-1; a possible D gene is TRBD2 (6 bases). With 6 bases removed from V and 3 bases from J, the gap between germline ends came to 18 bases. The CDR3 totals 16 residues. The germline V gene has CDR1 LNHDA and CDR2 SQIVND (reference sequence). The CDR3 spells CASRTSTGVRYNEQFF. The CDR3 DNA sequence: TGTGCCAGTAGGACCTCAACGGGGGTCCGCTACAATGAGCAGTTCTTC.

V gene TRBV3-1 (or the pseudogene TRBV3-2) combines with J gene TRBJ1-3, with D uncertain. Trimming took 3 bases from V and 2 from J, leaving 8 bases between them. CDR1 and CDR2 from the germline V gene are LGHDT and YNNKEL (reference sequence). The CDR3 is 14 amino acids. Here the CDR3 reads CASSQTGTGNTIYF. In nucleotides, the CDR3 is TGTGCCAGCAGCCAGACCGGGACTGGAAACACCATATATTTT.

The gene calls are TRBV4-1 and TRBJ2-3; possibly TRBD2 for D (6 bases). The germline CDR1 and CDR2 sequences are MGHRA and YSYEKL. The CDR3 loop spans 17 amino acids. V gave up 3 bases and J gave up 6 bases, with 22 bases separating them. CDR3 nucleotide sequence: TGCGCCAGCAGCCAGGAGGGACCCGGGACCAAGGGGGATACGCAGTATTTT. Translated: CASSQEGPGTKGDTQYF.

V usage is TRBV4-1 and J usage is TRBJ2-3, with D possibly being TRBD2 (6 bases). V dropped 1 base and J dropped 1 base, with 15 bases sitting between them. Per germline, CDR1 MGHRA and CDR2 YSYEKL. CDR3 length equals 17 residues. The CDR3: CASSQGLRRGRTDTQYF. The DNA for the CDR3 is TGCGCCAGCAGCCAAGGGTTACGGCGGGGACGCACAGATACGCAGTATTTT.

This clone was detected only once. J is TRBJ1-1 and V is TRBV20-1; TRBD1 agrees at 7 bases. Germline trimming cut 6 bases from V and 10 bases from J; bases unmatched to any gene: 8. This CDR3 spans 11 amino acids. Germline values: CDR1 DFQATT, CDR2 SNEGSKA (reference sequence). Written as DNA, the CDR3 is TGCAGTGCCGGGACAGTGATTGGAGCTTTCTTT. Protein: CSAGTVIGAFF.

The chain has TRBV6-5 and TRBJ1-1; D uncertain. CDR3 length equals 15 residues. CDR1 is MNHEY, CDR2 SVGAGI, per germline. V was pared by 0 bases and J by 8 bases, with 16 bases between. CDR3 residues: CASSYSIVGPIEAFF. In DNA form, the CDR3 reads TGTGCCAGCAGTTACTCGATAGTCGGGCCCATAGAAGCTTTCTTT.

This chain uses TRBV7-9 with TRBJ2-3; 7 nucleotides agree with TRBD2. The junction had 9 bases not matched to a gene; V was cut back by 5 bases and J by 1 base. The germline V gene has CDR1 SEHNR and CDR2 FQNEAQ (reference sequence). CDR3 length: 16 amino acids. DNA for the CDR3: TGTGCCAGCAGCCCCCGGGGGACTATGGGCACAGATACGCAGTATTTT. It specifies CASSPRGTMGTDTQYF.

The chain links TRBV2 to TRBJ2-1; 10 positions match TRBD2. CDR1 and CDR2 (germline): SNHLY, FYNNEI. V was clipped by 6 bases and J by 4 bases; unmatched bases: 6. The CDR3 sequence is 15 residues long. CDR3 nucleotides: TGTGCCAGCAGAGTAGCGGGGGGTTCTTACAATGAGCAGTTCTTC. It is translated as CASRVAGGSYNEQFF.

The chain carries TRBV9 and TRBJ2-1; D ambiguous. Germline V gives CDR1 SGDLS, CDR2 YYNGEE. V was clipped by 1 base and J by 0 bases, with 8 bases between them. This CDR3 comprises 15 residues. The CDR3 nucleotides are TGTGCCAGCAGCGTACAGGCCTCCTCCTACAATGAGCAGTTCTTC. Protein: CASSVQASSYNEQFF.

This chain connects TRBV6-5 to TRBJ2-7, with TRBD1 as a possible D gene (6 bases). From germline, CDR1 is MNHEY and CDR2 SVGAGI. V was pared by 2 bases and J by 1 base, with 12 bases between. The CDR3 is 15 residues long. CDR3 nucleotide sequence: TGTGCCAGCAGTTACGAACCCACAGGGTCCTACGAGCAGTACTTC. It translates to CASSYEPTGSYEQYF.

J is TRBJ1-2 and V is TRBV21-1. TRBV21-1 is tagged as a pseudogene. The CDR3 loop spans 11 amino acids. This CDR3 is CASGPYYGYTF. CDR3 sequence (DNA): TGTGCCAGCGGTCCCTACTATGGCTACACCTTC.

The V call is TRBV19, the J call TRBJ1-5; TRBD1 is a possible D gene (5 bases). V was shortened by 3 bases and J by 4 bases, with 13 bases between the two germline ends. Germline CDR1 is LNHDA and CDR2 is SQIVND (reference sequence). The CDR3 has 15 residues. CDR3 nucleotide sequence: TGTGCCAGTAGTATGCAGGACATCGAAAATCAGCCCCAGCATTTT. Its protein is CASSMQDIENQPQHF.

The V call is TRBV19, the J call TRBJ1-5, with TRBD1 matching 8 bases. Germline V gives CDR1 LNHDA, CDR2 SQIVND (reference sequence). There are 19 residues in the CDR3. V dropped 6 bases and J dropped 4; count of bases not matched to a gene: 20. The CDR3 region is CASSPFGGYYRGANQPQHF. CDR3 bases: TGTGCCAGTAGCCCTTTCGGGGGATACTACAGGGGGGCAAATCAGCCCCAGCATTTT. Full variable domain (missing parts from reference TRBV19 and TRBJ1-5): DGGITQSPKYLFRKEGQNVTLSCEQNLNHDAMYWYRQDPGQGLRLIYYSQIVNDFQKGDIAEGYSVSREKKESFPLTVTSAQKNPTAFYLCASSPFGGYYRGANQPQHFGDGTRLSIL.

The chain couples TRBV30 to TRBJ2-7; perhaps TRBD2 as D (6 bases). The CDR3 contains 13 residues. CDR1 is GTSNPN and CDR2 is SVGIG in the germline V gene (reference sequence). Trimming shortened V by 8 bases and J by 0 bases, and 14 bases separated the two germline ends. The CDR3 sequence: CAARDGSSYEQYF. In DNA, the CDR3 is TGTGCCGCCCGGGACGGGAGCTCCTACGAGCAGTACTTC.

The chain employs TRBV4-1 and TRBJ1-2; possibly TRBD1 for D (6 bases). Germline loops: CDR1 MGHRA, CDR2 YSYEKL. This CDR3 spans 15 amino acids. Trimming took 6 bases from V and 8 from J, leaving 22 bases between them. CDR3 region: CASSPSTGPMGGYTF. CDR3 nucleotides: TGCGCCAGCAGTCCAAGTACAGGGCCGATGGGCGGCTACACCTTC.